These 18 T cell receptor beta chains came from one sample sequenced in a study of breast tumors, draining lymph nodes, adjacent tissues (dated by TCRdb to the mid-2010s). Library preparation employed multiplex PCR. Instrument used: Illumina HiSeq 2000. The public reads were reanalyzed by TCRdb: fastp trimming at Q25, MiXCR alignment, in-frame beta chains only. Rows matching on CDR3 protein sequence are summarized as one entry with the most common DNA and genes. Present in this sample are about 180,000 distinct CDR3 sequences, 25% to 40% of which were seen just once. Around 4% of the sample belongs to the ten largest clones. The lymph node samples were taken from the axillary draining lymph nodes of breast cancer patients. The sample comprised axillary lymph node tissue. Receptors originate from a female donor with breast cancer. Some clones in this sample may be carry-over from other donors' samples.

This clonotype has just a few counts. This may be a read error: a much more frequent sequence differs by one nucleotide. The V and J genes are TRBV7-2 and TRBJ1-2; D gene unclear. The CDR3 spans 15 residues. Germline V gene lookup returns CDR1 SGHTA and CDR2 FQGNSA. CDR3 region: CASSLDYSSNYGYPF. In nucleotides, the CDR3 is TGTGCCAGCAGCTTAGATTACAGTTCTAACTATGGCTACCCCTTC.

In this sample, this clonotype turned up many times. V usage is TRBV5-1 and J usage is TRBJ2-7; the D is unclear. CDR3 length: 13 amino acids. Germline CDR1 is SGHRS and CDR2 is YFSETQ. Trimming pared 3 bases from V and 0 bases from J, leaving 7 bases between. CDR3: CASSSPTSYEQYF. The CDR3 DNA follows: TGCGCCAGCAGCTCCCCGACCTCCTACGAGCAGTACTTC.

On this clonotype itself: A clone one base away is much larger, so this may be a read error. The chain couples TRBV7-2 to TRBJ2-3, with 8 nucleotides matching TRBD2. Trimming at V came to 5 bases and at J to 6 bases, leaving 1 base not matched to a gene. Germline V gene data show CDR1 as SGHTA and CDR2 as FQGNSA. The CDR3 consists of 12 residues. CDR3 in amino acids: CTSSRGGDTQYF. In DNA, the CDR3 is TGTACCAGCAGCCGCGGGGGGGATACGCAGTATTTT.

The chain recombines TRBV20-1 with TRBJ1-6; D is ambiguous. The CDR3 runs to 11 residues. Germline assignment: CDR1 DFQATT and CDR2 SNEGSKA (reference sequence). V lost 6 bases and J lost 10, with 10 bases in between. CDR3 residues: CSAPGNSPLHF. The CDR3 nucleotides are TGCAGTGCGCCCGGAAACTCACCCCTCCACTTT.

Ten or more counts support this clonotype. This chain joins TRBV4-3 and TRBJ2-7; no clear D gene. Germline V lookup: CDR1 LGHNA, CDR2 YSLEER. V lost 0 bases and J lost 2, with 5 bases in between. This CDR3 has 13 amino acids. The CDR3 DNA reads as TGCGCCAGCAGCCAAGAGGACGCCTACGAGCAGTACTTC. Its protein product is CASSQEDAYEQYF.

Only a few counts were recorded for this clonotype. This may be a read error, as it is one base from a much larger clone. The chain combines TRBV20-1 with TRBJ1-2; D perhaps matches TRBD1 (5 bases). The germline gives CDR1 DFQATT, CDR2 SNEGSKA (reference sequence). The CDR3 has 12 amino acids. The CDR3 DNA reads as TGCAGTGCCCGGGACCCAATTTATGGCTCCACCTTC. Protein: CSARDPIYGSTF.

The table lists this clonotype with many counts. The junction departs from the called germline gene at one end, perhaps through a read error. This chain links TRBV7-8 with TRBJ2-3; 11 bases line up with TRBD1. CDR1 and CDR2 from the germline V gene are SGHVS and FQNEAQ. The length of the CDR3 is 16 residues. CDR3 DNA sequence: TGTGCCAGCAGTCAACAGGACAGGGGGCTCACATATACGCAGTATTTT. It specifies CASSQQDRGLTYTQYF.

This clonotype appeared a few times. A much larger clone is a single base away; this may be a read error. J is TRBJ2-1 and V is TRBV4-3; 13 bases agree with TRBD2. The CDR3 runs to 18 residues. CDR1 is LGHNA, CDR2 YSLEER, per germline. With V trimmed by 1 base and J by 6 bases, 9 bases remained unmatched. The CDR3 here is CASSQGAGLAGEFNEQFF. The CDR3 DNA is TGCGCCAGCAGCCAAGGGGCAGGACTAGCGGGAGAGTTCAATGAGCAGTTCTTC.

The V call is TRBV20-1, the J call TRBJ2-7, with a possible D match to TRBD2 (5 bases). The V gene lost 5 bases and the J gene lost 4 bases, with 30 bases spanning the gap. The CDR3 is made up of 18 amino acids. Germline V gene data show CDR1 as DFQATT and CDR2 as SNEGSKA (reference sequence). Here the CDR3 DNA reads TGCAGTGCTTCCCCTGGCCCAAGTCGGGCGGGCCGTGGATACGAGCAGTACTTC. It specifies CSASPGPSRAGRGYEQYF.

Concerning this clonotype: With a much larger clone just one base away, this may be a read error. The V call is TRBV12-3 or TRBV12-4, the J call TRBJ2-7; D ambiguous. The CDR3 covers 13 residues. V was clipped by 8 bases and J by 2 bases, with 13 bases between them. CDR3 DNA sequence: TGTGCCAGCGCCCTTGGCGGCACCTACGAGCAGTACTTC. Translated: CASALGGTYEQYF.

This clonotype was seen many times. The rearrangement uses TRBV9 and TRBJ1-5; D is perhaps TRBD1 (5 bases). The germline gives CDR1 SGDLS, CDR2 YYNGEE. The CDR3 covers 14 residues. With 3 bases removed from V and 5 bases from J, the gap between germline ends came to 12 bases. The CDR3 is CASSEGSGDQPQHF. The DNA for the CDR3 is TGTGCCAGCAGCGAGGGGAGTGGGGATCAGCCCCAGCATTTT.

This clonotype was counted a few times. Here the CDR3 reads CASSSQGARGGYTF. The CDR3 DNA reads TGTGCCAGCAGTTCCCAGGGGGCGCGGGGTGGCTACACCTTC. The chain employs TRBV27 and TRBJ1-2, with 8 bases that match TRBD1. The CDR3 is made up of 14 amino acids. J was trimmed by 7 bases and V by 4 bases; bases with no gene match: 8. CDR1 is MNHEY and CDR2 is SMNVEV in the germline V gene (reference sequence).

As for this clonotype: At one of its ends the junction is not consistent with the germline gene, which may arise from a read error. The chain joins TRBV24-1 to TRBJ2-4; 9 bases are a match to TRBD2. CDR1 and CDR2 from the germline V gene are KGHDR and SFDVKD. This CDR3 spans 17 amino acids. CDR3 bases: TGTGCCACCGAGGCTGGCGGGGGGGCCTTAGCCAAAAACATTCAGTGCTTC. It translates to CATEAGGGALAKNIQCF.

This clonotype was counted at least ten times. DNA for the CDR3: TGTGCCCGCTCGGAGACCACAGATACGCAGTATTTT. It codes for CARSETTDTQYF. The chain uses TRBV27 and TRBJ2-3, with D uncertain. Germline V CDR1 and CDR2: MNHEY, SMNVEV (reference sequence). This CDR3 region has 12 residues. Trimming took 11 bases from V and 2 from J, leaving 11 bases between them.

Concerning this clonotype itself: Since a much larger clone is just one base distant, this may be a read error. V is TRBV6-5 and J is TRBJ2-7; D is perhaps TRBD2 (7 bases). Germline CDR1 MNHEY, CDR2 SVGAGI. The CDR3 extends over 16 amino acids. The germline V and J ends were trimmed by 2 bases and 6 bases, with 20 bases remaining between them. CDR3 DNA sequence: TGTGCCAGCAGTTACGGGGCGGGGGCGATACCCGGCGAGCAGTACTTC. It translates to CASSYGAGAIPGEQYF.

This clonotype was seen repeatedly, ten times or more. This chain connects TRBV10-2 to TRBJ2-5; D gene uncertain. V lost 4 bases to trimming and J lost 3 bases, with 9 bases between them. CDR1 is WSHSY and CDR2 is SAAADI in the germline V gene. CDR3 length: 13 amino acids. The CDR3 is CASSAAGKETQYF. Written as DNA, the CDR3 is TGCGCCAGCAGTGCGGCCGGAAAAGAGACCCAGTACTTC.

The gene calls are TRBV20-1 and TRBJ1-4; 10 bases are shared with TRBD1. The junction had 3 bases not matched to a gene; V was cut back by 6 bases and J by 8 bases. The germline CDR1 and CDR2 sequences are DFQATT and SNEGSKA (reference sequence). The CDR3 is made up of 12 amino acids. Written as DNA, the CDR3 is TGCAGTGCCGCGGGACAGGGGGAAAAACTGTTTTTT. Its translation is CSAAGQGEKLFF.

This clonotype was counted only a few times. The CDR3 reads CATPARGGAHRYEQYF. The CDR3 nucleotides are TGTGCCACCCCCGCCCGGGGGGGGGCGCATCGATACGAGCAGTACTTC. This sequence joins TRBV19 and TRBJ2-7; 8 nucleotides line up with TRBD2. Germline CDR1 LNHDA, CDR2 SQIVND (reference sequence). V trimming: 10 bases; J trimming: 4 bases; junction bases outside the gene matches: 18. This CDR3 is 16 amino acids long.